The clone carrying this T cell receptor beta chain was seen just once. Antigen unknown. Sequencing was performed with immunoSEQ multiplex PCR; in TCRdb, only in-frame clones are kept and a portion is missing. Here the sample spans under 200,000 clones, roughly nine tenths being singletons. The data originate from a study of cytomegalovirus exposure and HLA in healthy donors. Study-wide points: The tendency of first-cohort TCR clusters to co-occur in the approximately 120 validation repertoires was identified by a subsequent analysis. As was reported, the classifier diagnosed cytomegalovirus status with high specificity and sensitivity. The study labeled about 160 TCR beta chains cytomegalovirus-associated. In vitro work confirmed that a few CMV-associated chains recognize CMV antigens.

This CDR3 comprises 15 residues. Germline V gene data show CDR1 as KGHSH and CDR2 as LQKENI. Unmatched junction bases numbered 4, after V lost 2 bases and J lost 1 base. The clonotype originates from a woman between 18 and 29 years old in good health and CMV-seropositive. The specimen was PBMCs. J is TRBJ2-5 and V is TRBV18, with 7 bases lining up with TRBD1. DNA for the CDR3: TGTGCCAGCTCACCATTGACAGGGTTCCAAGAGACCCAGTACTTC. This encodes CASSPLTGFQETQYF.